The 24 T cell receptor beta chains given below trace back to one sample, sequenced in a study of blood T cell repertoires in COVID-19. TCRdb's table, derived via immunoSEQ multiplex PCR, lists solely in-frame clones and lacks some. The data hold some 160,000 clones, with around four fifths observed a single time. The source material was PBMCs or T cells enriched from blood (not recorded which). These receptor sequences come from a woman in her fifties or sixties who had recovered from COVID-19.

V and J are TRBV19 and TRBJ1-4; D remains unclear. The CDR3 length is 17 residues. V dropped 3 bases and J dropped 0 bases, with 14 bases sitting between them. Germline loops: CDR1 LNHDA, CDR2 SQIVND (reference sequence). CDR3 loop: CASSISGGFATNEKLFF. In nucleotides, the CDR3 is TGTGCCAGTAGTATCTCTGGCGGATTTGCAACTAATGAAAAACTGTTTTTT.

The V call is TRBV7-5, the J call TRBJ2-2; no DNA check was done on the table's D call, TRBD1. TRBV7-5 counts as a pseudogene. The CDR3 sequence is 17 residues long. The CDR3 here is CARSGDWRQRNTGELFF. Here the CDR3 DNA reads TGTGCCAGAAGCGGGGATTGGCGACAGAGAAACACCGGGGAGCTGTTTTTT.

The chain joins TRBV29-1 to TRBJ2-7, with D possibly TRBD2 on 6 matching bases. The CDR3 contains 15 residues. Trimming removed 2 bases at V and 0 bases at J, with 14 bases between. The germline V gene has CDR1 SQVTM and CDR2 ANQGSEA. CDR3 sequence: CSVETPGRFSYEQYF. DNA for the CDR3: TGCAGCGTTGAAACCCCGGGGAGGTTCTCCTACGAGCAGTACTTC.

The chain carries TRBV7-2 and TRBJ2-1, with 8 bases fitting TRBD2. CDR1 and CDR2 (germline): SGHTA, FQGNSA. The CDR3 extends over 15 amino acids. The V and J ends lost 5 bases and 4 bases, in that order; junction bases with no gene match: 7. CDR3 region: CASSQKSGSYNEQFF. CDR3 nucleotides: TGTGCCAGCAGCCAGAAGAGCGGGAGTTACAATGAGCAGTTCTTC.

The V and J genes are TRBV19 and TRBJ2-1, with TRBD2 matching 15 bases. The CDR3 runs to 21 residues. Per the germline V gene, CDR1 is LNHDA and CDR2 is SQIVND (reference sequence). With 0 bases clipped from V and 3 bases from J, the junction kept 12 bases outside the gene matches. CDR3: CASSIDTGLAGGPSIYNEQFF. The CDR3, as DNA: TGTGCCAGTAGTATAGATACCGGACTAGCGGGGGGGCCTTCCATCTACAATGAGCAGTTCTTC. The full variable domain, its missing parts supplied by reference TRBV19 and TRBJ2-1, is DGGITQSPKYLFRKEGQNVTLSCEQNLNHDAMYWYRQDPGQGLRLIYYSQIVNDFQKGDIAEGYSVSREKKESFPLTVTSAQKNPTAFYLCASSIDTGLAGGPSIYNEQFFGPGTRLTVL.

This chain joins TRBV24-1 and TRBJ2-1, with D maybe TRBD2 (5 bases). The CDR3 runs to 16 residues. CDR1 KGHDR and CDR2 SFDVKD come from the germline V gene. V was shortened by 2 bases and J by 4 bases, with 14 bases between the two germline ends. The CDR3 DNA follows: TGTGCCACCAGTGATTCGAGTTTTCCGGGATACAATGAGCAGTTCTTC. Its translation: CATSDSSFPGYNEQFF.

The V and J genes are TRBV9 and TRBJ1-1, with a tentative D call TRBD1 (5 bases). This CDR3 comprises 13 residues. Germline values: CDR1 SGDLS, CDR2 YYNGEE. Trimming took off 4 bases at V and 6 bases at J, with 13 bases between the two ends. The CDR3 DNA sequence: TGTGCCAGCAGCCCAAGACAGAATTCTGAAGCTTTCTTT. Protein product: CASSPRQNSEAFF.

The chain employs TRBV3-1 (or the pseudogene TRBV3-2) and TRBJ2-1; TRBD2 matches at 11 bases. Germline V gene sequence: CDR1 LGHDT, CDR2 YNNKEL (reference sequence). The J segment lost 6 bases and the V segment lost 2 bases, leaving 0 bases of the junction unmatched. The CDR3 is 14 residues long. The CDR3: CASSQTSGGNEQFF. In nucleotides, the CDR3 is TGTGCCAGCAGCCAAACTAGCGGGGGCAATGAGCAGTTCTTC.

This chain uses TRBV5-1 with TRBJ2-2; D remains ambiguous. Germline assignment: CDR1 SGHRS and CDR2 YFSETQ. The V end lost 4 bases, the J end lost 7 bases, and 8 bases lay between the germline ends. This CDR3 has 12 amino acids. Here the CDR3 reads CASSPPGGELFF. The CDR3 nucleotides read TGCGCCAGCAGCCCCCCAGGCGGGGAGCTGTTTTTT.

The chain recombines TRBV28 with TRBJ1-4; 7 nucleotides line up with TRBD1. After removal of 6 bases from V and 8 bases from J, the junction contained 6 bases not matched to a gene. Per germline, CDR1 MDHEN and CDR2 SYDVKM. CDR3 length: 13 residues. The DNA of the CDR3 is TGTGCCAGCAGCGGGGACAGCAAGGAAAAACTGTTTTTT. It yields the protein CASSGDSKEKLFF.

The V call is TRBV4-1, the J call TRBJ2-5; 14 bases line up with TRBD2. Germline V CDR1 and CDR2: MGHRA, YSYEKL. The CDR3 runs to 18 residues. V gave up 4 bases and J gave up 2 bases; unmatched junction bases: 9. Written as DNA, the CDR3 is TGCGCCAGCAGCCCTAACGGCGGACTAGCGGGAGGTCAAGAGACCCAGTACTTC. Its protein product is CASSPNGGLAGGQETQYF.

V usage is TRBV4-3 and J usage is TRBJ2-1; D might be TRBD1 (6 bases). Germline V CDR1 and CDR2: LGHNA, YSLEER. V lost 4 bases and J lost 3, with 16 bases in between. The CDR3 is made up of 16 amino acids. Written as DNA, the CDR3 is TGCGCCAGCAGCCGAAGTAGGCAGGGGTACTACAATGAGCAGTTCTTC. Translating it yields CASSRSRQGYYNEQFF.

The chain links TRBV7-9 to TRBJ2-3; 8 nucleotides align to TRBD2. The CDR3 consists of 15 residues. After removal of 5 bases from V and 2 bases from J, the junction contained 6 bases not matched to a gene. Germline V gives CDR1 SEHNR, CDR2 FQNEAQ (reference sequence). CDR3 nucleotides: TGTGCCAGCAGCCTTAGCGGGATACCCACAGATACGCAGTATTTT. It encodes CASSLSGIPTDTQYF.

This chain connects TRBV24-1 to TRBJ2-4; D perhaps matches TRBD2 (7 bases). V shed 4 bases and J shed 2 bases, with 17 bases lying between them. CDR3 length: 17 residues. Germline CDR1 is KGHDR and CDR2 is SFDVKD. Here the CDR3 reads CATSDGGQGWTKNIQYF. CDR3 DNA sequence: TGTGCCACCAGTGACGGGGGGCAGGGATGGACCAAAAACATTCAGTACTTC.

This chain connects TRBV10-3 to TRBJ1-1; TRBD1 matches at 10 bases. The CDR3 extends over 15 amino acids. The germline V gene has CDR1 ENHRY and CDR2 SYGVKD. J gave up 5 bases and V 5 bases, and 8 bases lay outside the gene matches. The CDR3 DNA sequence: TGTGCCATCAGTAACCCGGGACAGGGGCCGACTGAAGCTTTCTTT. It codes for CAISNPGQGPTEAFF.

This rearrangement joins TRBV3-1 (or the pseudogene TRBV3-2) to TRBJ1-1, with 8 nucleotides matching TRBD1. V shed 3 bases, J shed 8 bases, and the junction held 11 bases outside the gene matches. The CDR3 runs 15 residues. Germline V gene sequence: CDR1 LGHDT, CDR2 YNNKEL (reference sequence). The CDR3 nucleotides read TGTGCCAGCAGCCAGCATACCGGGACAGGATCCGAAGCTTTCTTT. Its protein product is CASSQHTGTGSEAFF.

The gene calls are TRBV25-1 and TRBJ1-4; D might be TRBD1 (6 bases). Germline V CDR1 and CDR2: MGHDK, SYGVNS. Trimming removed 1 base from V and 5 bases from J, with 14 bases in between. The CDR3 is 16 residues long. The CDR3 here is CASSESVRGGNEKLFF. The CDR3 bases are TGTGCCAGCAGTGAATCAGTCAGGGGAGGGAATGAAAAACTGTTTTTT.

The chain links TRBV11-2 to TRBJ2-1; 7 bases align to TRBD1. The V gene's germline CDR1 is SGHAT and CDR2 FQNNGV. The CDR3 contains 13 residues. V gave up 5 bases and J gave up 5 bases; unmatched junction bases: 3. The CDR3 bases are TGTGCCAGCAGCAGAGACAGGGACAATGAGCAGTTCTTC. Protein: CASSRDRDNEQFF.

This clone occurred once. This chain connects TRBV7-2 to TRBJ1-6, with D maybe TRBD1 (6 bases). The germline V gene has CDR1 SGHTA and CDR2 FQGNSA. The germline V and J ends were trimmed by 1 base and 9 bases, with 10 bases remaining between them. This CDR3 is built from 14 residues. This CDR3 reads CASSLVRTASPLHF. DNA of the CDR3: TGTGCCAGCAGCTTAGTCAGGACAGCTTCACCCCTCCACTTT. The complete variable domain, with remaining parts taken from reference TRBV7-2 and TRBJ1-6, reads GAGVSQSPSNKVTEKGKDVELRCDPISGHTALYWYRQSLGQGLEFLIYFQGNSAPDKSGLPSDRFSAERTGGSVSTLTIQRTQQEDSAVYLCASSLVRTASPLHFGNGTRLTVT.

The chain has TRBV28 and TRBJ1-5; D ambiguous. CDR1 and CDR2 from the germline V gene are MDHEN and SYDVKM. The CDR3 contains 15 residues. Trimming left V 5 bases short and J 2 bases short, with 13 bases between. CDR3: CASSRRVVGNQPQHF. The CDR3 bases are TGTGCCAGCAGTAGACGGGTTGTGGGCAATCAGCCCCAGCATTTT.

V is TRBV28 and J is TRBJ1-2; a weak D match, TRBD1 (5 bases). V was clipped by 11 bases and J by 4 bases, with 11 bases between them. This CDR3 has 11 residues. The germline CDR1 and CDR2 sequences are MDHEN and SYDVKM. The CDR3 loop reads CAGGVGYGYTF. CDR3 DNA: TGTGCCGGAGGGGTGGGCTATGGCTACACCTTC.

The V gene is TRBV18, the J gene TRBJ2-7; TRBD1 matches 8 bases. J was trimmed by 4 bases and V by 5 bases; bases with no gene match: 10. CDR1 KGHSH and CDR2 LQKENI come from the germline V gene. The CDR3 spans 15 residues. CDR3 DNA: TGTGCCAGCTCAGAGCAACGACAGGGGCCGTACGAGCAGTACTTC. This translates into CASSEQRQGPYEQYF.

The gene calls are TRBV4-3 and TRBJ1-1, with D possibly being TRBD1 (5 bases). This CDR3 region has 15 residues. V shed 4 bases and J shed 8 bases, with 20 bases lying between them. CDR1 is LGHNA, CDR2 YSLEER, per germline. The CDR3 sequence is CASSLGQRGREEAFF. CDR3 in DNA: TGCGCCAGCAGCCTCGGACAACGCGGTAGAGAAGAAGCTTTCTTT.

The gene calls are TRBV6-5 and TRBJ2-1, with 8 bases identical to TRBD1. In germline, CDR1 is MNHEY, CDR2 SVGAGI. With 7 bases clipped from V and 10 bases from J, the junction kept 9 bases outside the gene matches. CDR3 size: 13 residues. In nucleotides, the CDR3 is TGTGCCAGCACCGGACGACAGGGGCAGGAGCAGTTCTTC. This sequence encodes CASTGRQGQEQFF.